This T cell receptor (beta chain) was captured by sequencing in a study of regulatory T cells in long-lasting Graves disease. This clonotype was observed many times. This sample's time point: newly diagnosed GD, antithyroid drugs for less than 3 months. From PBMCs, RNA was extracted and then used to make the TCR library. Arm-PCR of CDR3 regions and iRepertoire HTBI primers were the basis on which TCR beta libraries were built. From the multiplex PCR reads, TCRdb called clonotypes with MiXCR, one entry per CDR3 protein. The sample consists of about 300,000 distinct CDR3 sequences, about 20% of them appearing once. CDR1 and CDR2 from the germline V gene are MNHNS and SASEGT. V was clipped by 6 bases and J by 4 bases, with 12 bases between them. The CDR3 is 13 amino acids.

The chain carries TRBV6-1 and TRBJ1-1; D is ambiguous. Sequenced material: peripheral blood mononuclear cells (PBMCs), taken at new diagnosis, from a patient treated with antithyroid drugs. The sequence derives from a female donor with Graves disease. CDR3 sequence: CASSVVRGTEAFF. Written as DNA, the CDR3 is TGTGCCAGCAGCGTGGTCCGGGGCACTGAAGCTTTCTTT.